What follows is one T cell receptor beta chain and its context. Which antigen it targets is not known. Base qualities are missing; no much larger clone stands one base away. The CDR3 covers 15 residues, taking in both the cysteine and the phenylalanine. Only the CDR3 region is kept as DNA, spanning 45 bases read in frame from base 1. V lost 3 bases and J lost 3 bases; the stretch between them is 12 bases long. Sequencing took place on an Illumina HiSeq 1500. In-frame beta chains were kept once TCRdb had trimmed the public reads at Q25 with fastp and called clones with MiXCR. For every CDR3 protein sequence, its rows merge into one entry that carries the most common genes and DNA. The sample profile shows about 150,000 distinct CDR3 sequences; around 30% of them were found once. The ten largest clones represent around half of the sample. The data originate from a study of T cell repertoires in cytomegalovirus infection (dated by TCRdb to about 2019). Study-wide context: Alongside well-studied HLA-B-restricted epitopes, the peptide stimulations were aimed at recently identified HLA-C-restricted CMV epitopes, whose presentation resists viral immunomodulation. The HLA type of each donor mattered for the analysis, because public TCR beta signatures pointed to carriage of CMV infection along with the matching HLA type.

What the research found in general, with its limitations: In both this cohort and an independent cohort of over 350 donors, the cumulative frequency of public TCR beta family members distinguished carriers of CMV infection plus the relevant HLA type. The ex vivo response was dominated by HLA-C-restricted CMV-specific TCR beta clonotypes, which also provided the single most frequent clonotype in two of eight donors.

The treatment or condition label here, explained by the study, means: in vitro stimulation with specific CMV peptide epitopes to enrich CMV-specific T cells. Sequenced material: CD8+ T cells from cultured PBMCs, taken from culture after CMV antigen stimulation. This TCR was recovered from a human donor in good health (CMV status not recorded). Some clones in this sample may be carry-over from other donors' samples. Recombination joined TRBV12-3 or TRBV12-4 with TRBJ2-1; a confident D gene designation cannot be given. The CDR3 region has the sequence CASSFSGKVYNEQFF. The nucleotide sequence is TGTGCCAGCAGTTTTTCTGGGAAGGTCTACAATGAGCAGTTCTTC.